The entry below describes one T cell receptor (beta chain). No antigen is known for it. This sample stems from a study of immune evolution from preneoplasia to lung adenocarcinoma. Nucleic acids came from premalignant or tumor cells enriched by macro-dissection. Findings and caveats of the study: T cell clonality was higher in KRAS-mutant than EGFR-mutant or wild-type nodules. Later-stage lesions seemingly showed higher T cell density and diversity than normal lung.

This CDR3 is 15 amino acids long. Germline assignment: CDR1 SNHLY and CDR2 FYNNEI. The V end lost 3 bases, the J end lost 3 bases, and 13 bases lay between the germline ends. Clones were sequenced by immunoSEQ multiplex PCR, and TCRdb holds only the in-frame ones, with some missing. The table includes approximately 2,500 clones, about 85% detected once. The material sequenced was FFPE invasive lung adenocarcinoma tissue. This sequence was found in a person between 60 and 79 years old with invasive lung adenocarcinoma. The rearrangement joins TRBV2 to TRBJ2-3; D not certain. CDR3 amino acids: CASSDQLKATDTQYF. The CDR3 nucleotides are TGTGCCAGCAGTGATCAACTAAAGGCTACAGATACGCAGTATTTT.